The 10 T cell receptor beta chains reported below all come from one sample, sequenced in a study of blood T cell repertoires in COVID-19. TCRdb's copy holds only in-frame clones and misses some; the assay was immunoSEQ multiplex PCR. The data show about 210,000 clones, 87% seen once. The sequenced sample was PBMCs or T cells enriched from blood (not recorded which). Receptors were obtained from a man aged 18 to 29 with acute COVID-19.

Here the CDR3 DNA reads TGTGCCAGCAGCCAAAAGACTAGCGGGAGGGCGAACACCGGGGAGCTGTTTTTT. Translating gives CASSQKTSGRANTGELFF. V gene TRBV7-6 combines with J gene TRBJ2-2; the match to TRBD2 covers 14 bases. V shed 5 bases and J 0 bases; nucleotides not matched to a gene: 5. Germline CDR1 is SGHVS and CDR2 is FNYEAQ. This CDR3 is built from 18 residues.

The genes are TRBV11-3 and TRBJ1-1; 9 positions match TRBD1. CDR3 length equals 14 residues. Losses at the gene ends were 5 bases for V and 5 bases for J; bases not matched to a gene: 6. The germline gives CDR1 SGHNT, CDR2 YENEEA. The CDR3 bases are TGTGCCAGCAGCACTCACAGGGGGCGTACTGAAGCTTTCTTT. It yields the protein CASSTHRGRTEAFF. The full variable domain, its missing parts supplied by reference TRBV11-3 and TRBJ1-1, is EAGVVQSPRYKIIEKKQPVAFWCNPISGHNTLYWYLQNLGQGPELLIRYENEEAVDDSQLPKDRFSAERLKGVDSTLKIQPAELGDSAVYLCASSTHRGRTEAFFGQGTRLTVV.

This chain uses TRBV21-1 with TRBJ1-6; TRBD1 was called by the table and not checked on the DNA. TRBV21-1 counts as a pseudogene. CDR3 length: 16 residues. The CDR3 nucleotides are TGTGCCAGCAGCAAAAATGGGGCAGTCCATAATTCACCCCTCCACTTT. This translates into CASSKNGAVHNSPLHF.

A word on this clone: Other DNA sequences in this sample translate to the same CDR3. This chain links TRBV6-2 or TRBV6-3 with TRBJ2-3, with D perhaps matching TRBD2 (6 bases). Germline V gives CDR1 MNHEY, CDR2 SVGEGT. This CDR3 is 14 amino acids long. Trimming removed 6 bases from V and 3 bases from J, with 13 bases in between. Here the CDR3 DNA reads TGTGCCAGCAGCCGGGACCGGGGGACAGATACGCAGTATTTT. It translates to CASSRDRGTDTQYF.

This chain joins TRBV11-3 and TRBJ1-1; a possible D gene is TRBD1 (5 bases). The germline V gene has CDR1 SGHNT and CDR2 YENEEA. V gave up 5 bases and J gave up 3 bases, with 19 bases separating them. The CDR3 sequence is 16 residues long. CDR3 protein: CASSILGRGMDTEAFF. CDR3 nucleotide sequence: TGTGCCAGCAGCATCCTAGGGAGGGGCATGGACACTGAAGCTTTCTTT.

The J gene is TRBJ1-3, the V gene TRBV5-1, with a weak D call TRBD1 (5 bases). The CDR3 spans 16 residues. Trimming took 0 bases from V and 0 from J, leaving 10 bases between them. The germline V gene has CDR1 SGHRS and CDR2 YFSETQ. In DNA form, the CDR3 reads TGCGCCAGCAGCTTGGCCGGACACCTCTCTGGAAACACCATATATTTT. Encoded protein: CASSLAGHLSGNTIYF.

The CDR3 reads CASSQRDREDYGYTF. The CDR3, as DNA: TGTGCCAGCAGCCAACGGGACAGGGAAGACTATGGCTACACCTTC. This chain uses TRBV16 with TRBJ1-2; TRBD1 matches at 9 bases. Germline trimming cut 2 bases from V and 3 bases from J; bases unmatched to any gene: 4. Germline V gene lookup returns CDR1 KGHSY and CDR2 FQNENV. There are 15 residues in the CDR3.

Remarks on this clone: A read error may account for a junction end that differs from germline. The CDR3 DNA reads TGTGCCAGCAGTTTCAACCGGGACAGGGGTATATTC. Translated, it gives CASSFNRDRGIF. The V gene is TRBV28, the J gene TRBJ2-7, with 10 bases aligning to TRBD1. This CDR3 is 12 amino acids long. Germline CDR1 is MDHEN and CDR2 is SYDVKM.

This clone was counted once. The chain employs TRBV3-1 (or the pseudogene TRBV3-2) and TRBJ2-7; 7 positions match TRBD2. Germline lookup yields CDR1 LGHDT and CDR2 YNNKEL (reference sequence). There are 17 residues in the CDR3. Trimming at V came to 0 bases and at J to 3 bases, leaving 11 bases not matched to a gene. The CDR3 sequence: CASSQDLGAGEIYEQYF. The CDR3 DNA is TGTGCCAGCAGCCAAGATTTGGGTGCGGGAGAGATCTACGAGCAGTACTTC.

The chain joins TRBV7-9 to TRBJ2-5; 9 nucleotides match TRBD1. Unmatched junction bases numbered 1, after V lost 6 bases and J lost 5 bases. The germline CDR1 and CDR2 sequences are SEHNR and FQNEAQ (reference sequence). The CDR3 contains 12 residues. The CDR3 is CASRDRGETQYF. The CDR3 DNA is TGTGCCAGCAGGGACAGGGGCGAGACCCAGTACTTC.